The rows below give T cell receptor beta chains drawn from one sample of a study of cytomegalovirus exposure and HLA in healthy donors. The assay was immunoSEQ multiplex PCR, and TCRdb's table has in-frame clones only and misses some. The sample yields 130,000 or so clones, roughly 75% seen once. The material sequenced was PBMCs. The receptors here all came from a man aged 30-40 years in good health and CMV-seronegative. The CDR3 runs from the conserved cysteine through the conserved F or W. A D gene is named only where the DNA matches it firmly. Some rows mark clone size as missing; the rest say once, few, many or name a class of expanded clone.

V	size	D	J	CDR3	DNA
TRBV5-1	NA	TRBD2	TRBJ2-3	CASASTPGLAGALTDTQYF	TGCGCCAGCGCGAGTACCCCGGGACTAGCGGGAGCGCTCACAGATACGCAGTATTTT
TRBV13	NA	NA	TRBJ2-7	CASSLHRVGYEQYF	TGTGCCAGCAGCTTACACAGGGTGGGGTACGAGCAGTACTTC
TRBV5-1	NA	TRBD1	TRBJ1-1	CASSLQGAQGAFF	TGCGCCAGCAGCTTGCAGGGGGCGCAGGGAGCTTTCTTT
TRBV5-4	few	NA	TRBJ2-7	CASSLAHTPYEQYF	TGTGCCAGCAGCTTGGCGCATACACCCTACGAGCAGTACTTC
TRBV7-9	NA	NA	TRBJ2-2	CASSLSQSVGELFF	TGTGCCAGCAGCTTAAGTCAGTCCGTCGGGGAGCTGTTTTTT
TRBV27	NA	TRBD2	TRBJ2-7	CASPWGELAEYPYEQYF	TGTGCCAGCCCCTGGGGGGAGCTAGCGGAGTACCCCTACGAGCAGTACTTC
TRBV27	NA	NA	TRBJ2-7	CASSSRGIYEQYF	TGTGCCAGCAGTTCGAGAGGGATCTACGAGCAGTACTTC
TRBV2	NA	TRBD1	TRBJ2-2	CASRINPGTANTGELFF	TGTGCCAGCAGAATTAACCCCGGGACAGCTAACACCGGGGAGCTGTTTTTT
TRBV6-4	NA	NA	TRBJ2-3	CASSPSHITDTQYF	TGTGCCAGCAGTCCTAGCCATATCACAGATACGCAGTATTTT
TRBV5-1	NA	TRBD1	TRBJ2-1	CASSPGQGADEQFF	TGCGCCAGCAGCCCGGGACAGGGGGCGGATGAGCAGTTCTTC
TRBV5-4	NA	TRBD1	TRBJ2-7	CASSPGDRVYEQYF	TGTGCCAGCAGCCCCGGGGACAGGGTCTACGAGCAGTACTTC
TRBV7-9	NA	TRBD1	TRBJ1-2	CASSLGTGGHGYTF	TGTGCCAGCAGCCTCGGGACAGGGGGCCATGGCTACACCTTC
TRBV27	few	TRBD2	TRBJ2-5	CASSLLKSGRARGETQYF	TGTGCCAGCAGTTTATTAAAGAGCGGGAGGGCCCGAGGCGAGACCCAGTACTTC
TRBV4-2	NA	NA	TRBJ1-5	CASSQDSGGDQPQHF	TGTGCCAGCAGCCAAGATTCAGGAGGGGATCAGCCCCAGCATTTT
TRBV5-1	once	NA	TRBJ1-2	CASSSSGSGYGYTF	TGCGCCAGCAGCTCTTCAGGCTCCGGCTATGGCTACACCTTC
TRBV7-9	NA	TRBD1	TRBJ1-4	CASSLPGQGREKLFF	TGTGCCAGCAGCCTACCGGGACAGGGTAGGGAAAAACTGTTTTTT
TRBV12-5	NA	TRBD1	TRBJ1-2	CASGLAETGTYGYTF	TGTGCTAGTGGTTTGGCGGAGACAGGGACCTATGGCTACACCTTC
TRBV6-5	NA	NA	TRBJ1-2	CASRRTSGGYTF	TGTGCCAGCAGGCGGACGTCGGGGGGCTACACCTTC
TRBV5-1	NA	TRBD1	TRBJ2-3	CASSLSLQGAGTDTQYF	TGCGCCAGCAGCTTGTCCCTTCAGGGGGCTGGTACAGATACGCAGTATTTT
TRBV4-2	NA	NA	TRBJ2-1	CASSQGEWSEQFF	TGTGCCAGCAGCCAAGGAGAGTGGAGCGAGCAGTTCTTC
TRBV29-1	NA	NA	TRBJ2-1	CTAILAHEQFF	TGCACCGCGATCCTAGCGCATGAGCAGTTCTTC
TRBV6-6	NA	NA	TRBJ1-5	CASSGLPPRLQPQHF	TGTGCCAGCAGTGGACTCCCCCCTCGGCTTCAGCCCCAGCATTTT
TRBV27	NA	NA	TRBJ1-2	CASRPRSGFGYGYTF	TGTGCCAGCAGACCTAGATCGGGGTTTGGCTATGGCTACACCTTC
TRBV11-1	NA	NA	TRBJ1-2	CASSPLRSTGGYTF	TGTGCCAGCAGCCCCCTCCGGTCCACAGGTGGCTACACCTTC
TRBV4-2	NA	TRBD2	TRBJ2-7	CASSQPTSGSTYEQYF	TGTGCCAGCAGCCAACCAACTAGCGGGTCGACCTACGAGCAGTACTTC
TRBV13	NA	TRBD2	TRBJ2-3	CASSLSSRGVSTDTQYF	TGTGCCAGCAGCTTATCTAGCCGGGGGGTTAGCACAGATACGCAGTATTTT
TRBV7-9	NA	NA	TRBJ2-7	CASSLDTGSHEQYF	TGTGCCAGCAGCTTAGACACAGGGAGCCACGAGCAGTACTTC
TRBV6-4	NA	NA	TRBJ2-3	CASSDSMASSDTQYF	TGTGCCAGCAGTGACTCGATGGCCAGTTCGGATACGCAGTATTTT
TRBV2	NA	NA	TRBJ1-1	CASQGNTEAFF	TGTGCCAGTCAGGGCAACACTGAAGCTTTCTTT
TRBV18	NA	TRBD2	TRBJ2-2	CASSPRGGTNTGELFF	TGTGCCAGCTCACCGCGCGGGGGGACGAACACCGGGGAGCTGTTTTTT
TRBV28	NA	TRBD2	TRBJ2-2	CASSRPGLSNTGELFF	TGTGCCAGCAGTCGTCCGGGACTATCGAACACCGGGGAGCTGTTTTTT
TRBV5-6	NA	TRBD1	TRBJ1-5	CASSSRTGGNQPQHF	TGTGCCAGCAGCTCGCGGACAGGGGGCAATCAGCCCCAGCATTTT
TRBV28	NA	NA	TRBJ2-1	CASSPRRGKYNEQFF	TGTGCCAGCAGTCCTCGGCGGGGCAAATACAATGAGCAGTTCTTC
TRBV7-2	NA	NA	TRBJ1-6	CASSLKGRPPSPLHF	TGTGCCAGCAGCTTAAAAGGGAGGCCGCCTTCACCCCTCCACTTT
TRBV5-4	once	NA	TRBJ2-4	CASSLQDGKNIQYF	TGTGCCAGCAGCCTACAGGACGGGAAAAACATTCAGTACTTC